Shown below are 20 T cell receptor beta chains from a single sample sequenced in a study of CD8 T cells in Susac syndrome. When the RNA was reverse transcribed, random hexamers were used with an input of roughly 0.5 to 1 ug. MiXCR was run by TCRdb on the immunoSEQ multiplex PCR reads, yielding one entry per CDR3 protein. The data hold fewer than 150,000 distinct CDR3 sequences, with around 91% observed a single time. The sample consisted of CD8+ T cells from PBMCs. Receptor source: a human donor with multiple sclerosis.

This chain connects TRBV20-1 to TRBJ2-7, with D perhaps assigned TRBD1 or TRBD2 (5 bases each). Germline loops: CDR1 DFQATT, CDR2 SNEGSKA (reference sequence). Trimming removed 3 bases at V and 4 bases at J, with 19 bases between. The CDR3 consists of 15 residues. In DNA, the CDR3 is TGCAGTGCTAGCCTTGGGACGGCTGTCAATTACGAGCAGTACTTC. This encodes CSASLGTAVNYEQYF.

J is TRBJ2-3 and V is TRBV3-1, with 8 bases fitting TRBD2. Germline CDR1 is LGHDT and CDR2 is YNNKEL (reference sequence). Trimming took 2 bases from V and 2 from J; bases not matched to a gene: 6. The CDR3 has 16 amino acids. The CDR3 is CASSQSSGPITDTQYF. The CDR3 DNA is TGTGCCAGCAGCCAATCTAGCGGGCCTATCACAGATACGCAGTATTTT.

This CDR3 reads CASGLVAGGFPFF. The DNA for the CDR3 is TGTGCTAGTGGTTTAGTAGCGGGAGGCTTCCCGTTCTTC. The gene calls are TRBV12-5 and TRBJ2-1, with 10 bases fitting TRBD2. This CDR3 has 13 amino acids. Trimming at V came to 3 bases and at J to 15 bases, leaving 8 bases not matched to a gene. Germline loops: CDR1 LGHNT, CDR2 FRNRAP.

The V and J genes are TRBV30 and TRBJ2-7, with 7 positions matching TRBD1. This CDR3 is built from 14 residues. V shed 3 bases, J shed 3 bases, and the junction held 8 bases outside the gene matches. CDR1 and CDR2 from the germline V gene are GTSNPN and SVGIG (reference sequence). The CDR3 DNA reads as TGTGCCTGGAGCCCCTGGGACAGCCGCTACGAGCAGTACTTC. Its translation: CAWSPWDSRYEQYF.

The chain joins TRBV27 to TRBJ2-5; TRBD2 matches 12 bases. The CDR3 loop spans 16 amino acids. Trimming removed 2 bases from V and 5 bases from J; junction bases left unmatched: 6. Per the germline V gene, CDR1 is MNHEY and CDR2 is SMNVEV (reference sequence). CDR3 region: CASSLGTSGRRETQYF. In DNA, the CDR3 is TGTGCCAGCAGTTTAGGAACTAGCGGGAGGAGGGAGACCCAGTACTTC.

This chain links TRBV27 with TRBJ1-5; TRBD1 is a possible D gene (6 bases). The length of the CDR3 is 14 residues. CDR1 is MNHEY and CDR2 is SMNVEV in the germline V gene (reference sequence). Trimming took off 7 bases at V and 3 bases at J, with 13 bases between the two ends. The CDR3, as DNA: TGTGCCAGCAAATGGACAGCCGACAATCAGCCCCAGCATTTT. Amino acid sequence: CASKWTADNQPQHF.

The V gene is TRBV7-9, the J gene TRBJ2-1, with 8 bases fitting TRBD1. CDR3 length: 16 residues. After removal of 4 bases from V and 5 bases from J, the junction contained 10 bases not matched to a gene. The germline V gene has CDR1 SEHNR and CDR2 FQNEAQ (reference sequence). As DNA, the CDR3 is TGTGCCAGCAGCTCCAACCAGGGGGCTAACGACAATGAGCAGTTCTTC. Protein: CASSSNQGANDNEQFF.

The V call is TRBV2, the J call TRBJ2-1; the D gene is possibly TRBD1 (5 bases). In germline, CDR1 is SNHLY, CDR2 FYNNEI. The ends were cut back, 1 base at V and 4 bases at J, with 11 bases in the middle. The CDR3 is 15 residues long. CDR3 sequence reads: CASSEEGVLYNEQFF. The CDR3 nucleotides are TGTGCCAGCAGTGAAGAAGGGGTGCTTTACAATGAGCAGTTCTTC.

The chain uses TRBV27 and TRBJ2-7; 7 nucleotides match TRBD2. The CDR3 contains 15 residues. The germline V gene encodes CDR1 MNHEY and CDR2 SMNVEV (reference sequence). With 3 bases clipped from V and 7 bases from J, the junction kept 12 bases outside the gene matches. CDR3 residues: CASSFWASGDKEQYF. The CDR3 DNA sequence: TGTGCCAGCAGTTTCTGGGCTAGCGGAGACAAGGAGCAGTACTTC.

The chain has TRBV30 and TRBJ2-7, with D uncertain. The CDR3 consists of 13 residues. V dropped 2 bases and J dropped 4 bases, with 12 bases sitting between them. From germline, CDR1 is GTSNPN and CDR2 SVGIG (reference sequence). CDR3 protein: CAWSTGTAYEQYF. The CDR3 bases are TGTGCCTGGAGTACCGGAACGGCTTACGAGCAGTACTTC.

CDR3 DNA sequence: TGTGCCAGCAGCTTCCGGGACAAGATATACGAGCAGTACTTC. This translates into CASSFRDKIYEQYF. The chain recombines TRBV5-6 with TRBJ2-7, with D possibly matching TRBD1 (6 bases). The germline V gene encodes CDR1 SGHDT and CDR2 YYEEEE. The V gene lost 2 bases and the J gene lost 4 bases, with 13 bases spanning the gap. This CDR3 region has 14 residues.

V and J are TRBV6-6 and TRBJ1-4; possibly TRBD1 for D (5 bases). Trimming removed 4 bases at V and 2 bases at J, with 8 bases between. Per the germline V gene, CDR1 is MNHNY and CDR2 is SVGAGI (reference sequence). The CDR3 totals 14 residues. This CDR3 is CASSSGWTNEKLFF. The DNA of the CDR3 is TGTGCCAGCAGTTCAGGGTGGACTAATGAAAAACTGTTTTTT.

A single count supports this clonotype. CDR3 loop: CASSLGTSGNNEQFF. The DNA for the CDR3 is TGTGCCAGCAGTCTCGGGACTAGCGGAAACAATGAGCAGTTCTTC. The chain links TRBV27 to TRBJ2-1, with 11 bases that match TRBD2. The CDR3 is made up of 15 amino acids. Germline V gene lookup returns CDR1 MNHEY and CDR2 SMNVEV (reference sequence). Trimming cost V 5 bases and J 5 bases; bases outside gene matches: 5.

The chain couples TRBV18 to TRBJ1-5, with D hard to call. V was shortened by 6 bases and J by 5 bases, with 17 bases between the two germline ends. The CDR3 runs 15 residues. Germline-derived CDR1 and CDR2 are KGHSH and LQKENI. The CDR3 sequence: CASSPTPGSYQPQHF. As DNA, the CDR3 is TGTGCCAGCTCCCCCACCCCCGGGTCTTATCAGCCCCAGCATTTT.

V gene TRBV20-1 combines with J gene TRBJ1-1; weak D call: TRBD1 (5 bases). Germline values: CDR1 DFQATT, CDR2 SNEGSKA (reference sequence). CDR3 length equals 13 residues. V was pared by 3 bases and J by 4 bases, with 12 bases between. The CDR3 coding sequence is TGCAGTGCTAGGGCGGGAGGGACCACTGAAGCTTTCTTT. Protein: CSARAGGTTEAFF.

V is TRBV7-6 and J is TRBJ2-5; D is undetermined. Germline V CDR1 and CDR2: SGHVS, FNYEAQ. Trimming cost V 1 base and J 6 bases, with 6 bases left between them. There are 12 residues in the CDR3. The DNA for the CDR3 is TGTGCCAGCAGCTTAGACCTACAGACCCAGTACTTC. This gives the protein CASSLDLQTQYF.

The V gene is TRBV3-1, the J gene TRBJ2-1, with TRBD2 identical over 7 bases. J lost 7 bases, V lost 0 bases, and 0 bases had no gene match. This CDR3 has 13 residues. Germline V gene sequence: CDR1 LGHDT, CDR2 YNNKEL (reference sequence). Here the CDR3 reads CASSQDGGNEQFF. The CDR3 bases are TGTGCCAGCAGCCAAGACGGGGGGAATGAGCAGTTCTTC.

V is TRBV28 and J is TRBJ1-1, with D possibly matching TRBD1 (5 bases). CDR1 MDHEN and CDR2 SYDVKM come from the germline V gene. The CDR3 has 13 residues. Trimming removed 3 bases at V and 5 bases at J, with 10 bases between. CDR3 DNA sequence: TGTGCCAGCAGTTTTACAGGAAGGACTGAAGCTTTCTTT. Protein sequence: CASSFTGRTEAFF.

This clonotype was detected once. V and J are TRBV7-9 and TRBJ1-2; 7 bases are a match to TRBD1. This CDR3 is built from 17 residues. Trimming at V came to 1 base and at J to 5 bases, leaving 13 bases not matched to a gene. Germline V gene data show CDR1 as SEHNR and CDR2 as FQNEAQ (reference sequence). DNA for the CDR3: TGTGCCAGCAGCTTAGGCCGAACAGGGGAGAGGTTGTATGGCTACACCTTC. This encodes CASSLGRTGERLYGYTF.

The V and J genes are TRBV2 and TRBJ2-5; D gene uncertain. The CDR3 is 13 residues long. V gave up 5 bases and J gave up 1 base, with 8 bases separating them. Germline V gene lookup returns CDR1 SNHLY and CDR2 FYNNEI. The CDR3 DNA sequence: TGTGCCAGCAGTTTCTTCGTCCAAGAGACCCAGTACTTC. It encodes CASSFFVQETQYF.